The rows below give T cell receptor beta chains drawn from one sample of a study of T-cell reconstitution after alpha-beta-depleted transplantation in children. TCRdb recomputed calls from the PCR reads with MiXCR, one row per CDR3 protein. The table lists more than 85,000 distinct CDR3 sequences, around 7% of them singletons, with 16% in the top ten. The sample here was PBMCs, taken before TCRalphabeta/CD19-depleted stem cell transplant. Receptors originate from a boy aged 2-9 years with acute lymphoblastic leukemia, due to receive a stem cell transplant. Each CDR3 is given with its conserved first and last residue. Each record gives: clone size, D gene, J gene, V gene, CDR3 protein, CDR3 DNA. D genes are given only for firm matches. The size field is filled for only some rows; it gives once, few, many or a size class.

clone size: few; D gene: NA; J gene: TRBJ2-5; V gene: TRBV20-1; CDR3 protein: CSARDVSRVETQYF; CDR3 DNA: TGCAGTGCTAGAGATGTCTCGAGGGTAGAGACCCAGTACTTC
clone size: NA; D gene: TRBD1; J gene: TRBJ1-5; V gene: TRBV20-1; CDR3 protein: CSARSGTGLLNQPQHF; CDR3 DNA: TGCAGTGCTCGCTCGGGGACAGGGTTATTAAATCAGCCCCAGCATTTT
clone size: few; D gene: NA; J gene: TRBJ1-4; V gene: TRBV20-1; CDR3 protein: CSARSYRDAPNEKLFF; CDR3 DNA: TGCAGTGCTAGATCCTACAGGGATGCGCCTAATGAAAAACTGTTTTTT
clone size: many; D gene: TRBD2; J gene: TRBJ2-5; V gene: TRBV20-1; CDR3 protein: CSGEASGGVVTQYF; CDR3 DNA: TGCAGTGGAGAGGCTAGCGGGGGGGTCGTGACCCAGTACTTC
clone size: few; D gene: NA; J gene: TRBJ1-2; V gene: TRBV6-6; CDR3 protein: CASPSPGYGYTF; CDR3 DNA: TGTGCCAGCCCATCTCCGGGGTATGGCTACACCTTC
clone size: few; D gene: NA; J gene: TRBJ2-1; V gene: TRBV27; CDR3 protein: CASSLWGQIHDLQEGNEQFF; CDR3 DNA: TGTGCCAGCAGTTTATGGGGGCAGATCCACGATTTACAGGAAGGCAATGAGCAGTTCTTC
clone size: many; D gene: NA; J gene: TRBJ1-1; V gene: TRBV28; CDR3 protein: CASNQNTEAFF; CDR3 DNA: TGTGCCAGCAATCAGAACACTGAAGCTTTCTTT
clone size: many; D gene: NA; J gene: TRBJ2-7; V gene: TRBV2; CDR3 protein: CASEEGSSYEQYF; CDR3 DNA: TGTGCCAGCGAGGAGGGCAGCTCCTACGAGCAGTACTTC
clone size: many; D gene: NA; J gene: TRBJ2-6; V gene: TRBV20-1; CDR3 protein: CSASVRPPSGANVLTF; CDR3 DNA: TGCAGTGCTAGTGTCCGACCTCCCTCTGGGGCCAACGTCCTGACTTTC
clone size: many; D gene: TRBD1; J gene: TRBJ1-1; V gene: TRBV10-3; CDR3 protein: CAISRQGSDTEAFF; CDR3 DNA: TGTGCCATCAGTCGACAGGGGAGTGACACTGAAGCTTTCTTT
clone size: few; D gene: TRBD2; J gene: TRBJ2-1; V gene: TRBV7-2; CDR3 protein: CASSVSGGGSYNEQFF; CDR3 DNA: TGTGCCAGCAGCGTTAGCGGGGGCGGATCCTACAATGAGCAGTTCTTC
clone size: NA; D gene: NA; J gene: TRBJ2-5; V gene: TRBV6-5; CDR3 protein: CASRRGWETQYF; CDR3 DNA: TGTGCCAGCAGGCGGGGATGGGAGACCCAGTACTTC
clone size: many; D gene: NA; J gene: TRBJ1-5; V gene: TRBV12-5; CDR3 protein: CASGQDSTIVGQPQHF; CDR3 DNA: TGTGCTAGTGGCCAGGACAGTACCATAGTAGGTCAGCCCCAGCATTTT
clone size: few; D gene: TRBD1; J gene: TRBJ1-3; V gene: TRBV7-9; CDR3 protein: CASSLGQAYSGNTIYF; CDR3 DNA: TGTGCCAGCAGCCTCGGACAGGCCTACTCTGGAAACACCATATATTTT
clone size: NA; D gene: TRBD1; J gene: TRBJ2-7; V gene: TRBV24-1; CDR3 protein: CATSTGACNEQYF; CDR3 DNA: TGTGCCACCAGTACAGGGGCTTGTAACGAGCAGTACTTC
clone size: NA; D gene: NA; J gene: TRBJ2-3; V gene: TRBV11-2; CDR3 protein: CASSFSHGFGRGAVTDTQYF; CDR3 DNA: TGTGCCAGCAGCTTCTCGCATGGTTTCGGACGGGGGGCGGTCACAGATACGCAGTATTTT
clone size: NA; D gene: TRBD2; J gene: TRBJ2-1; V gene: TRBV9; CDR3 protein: CASSSWGGSNEQFF; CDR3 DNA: TGTGCCAGCAGCTCTTGGGGGGGAAGTAATGAGCAGTTCTTC
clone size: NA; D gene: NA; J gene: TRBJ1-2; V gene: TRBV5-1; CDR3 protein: CASSLVPHLNGGYTF; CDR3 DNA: TGCGCCAGCAGCTTGGTACCCCACCTTAACGGGGGCTACACCTTC
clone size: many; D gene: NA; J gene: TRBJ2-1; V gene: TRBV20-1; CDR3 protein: CSARRDSYNEQFF; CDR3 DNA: TGCAGTGCTCGCAGGGACTCCTACAATGAGCAGTTCTTC
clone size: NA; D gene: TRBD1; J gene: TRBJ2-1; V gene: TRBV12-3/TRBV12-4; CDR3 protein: CASSRHRGSSYNEQFF; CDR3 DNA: TGTGCCAGCAGTCGCCACAGGGGAAGCTCCTACAATGAGCAGTTCTTC
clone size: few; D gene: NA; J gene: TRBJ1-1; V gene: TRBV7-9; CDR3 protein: CASTIKGNLNTEAFF; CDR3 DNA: TGTGCCAGCACCATAAAGGGGAACTTGAACACTGAAGCTTTCTTT
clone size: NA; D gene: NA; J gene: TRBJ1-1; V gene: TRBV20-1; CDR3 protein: CSATTGLGAFF; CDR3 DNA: TGCAGTGCTACTACAGGGTTGGGCGCTTTCTTT
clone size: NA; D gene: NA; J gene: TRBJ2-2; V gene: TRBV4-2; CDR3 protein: CASTWTENTGELFF; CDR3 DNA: TGTGCCAGCACCTGGACTGAGAACACCGGGGAGCTGTTTTTT